This T cell receptor (beta chain) was obtained from a study of read filtering for tumor transcriptome and immune sequencing. On the study more broadly: By R-ISS, stages I, II and III held approximately 8, 16 and 7 patients. Overall study findings and caveats: Single-read clonotypes: about 81.9% of IR-seq clonotypes (roughly 4% of reads), more than 70% of RNA-seq clonotypes (roughly 45% of reads).

This library used roughly 370 ng RNA and molecular barcoded adaptors spanning alpha/delta and beta/gamma chains. From the reads, TCRdb called clonotypes with MiXCR, one entry per CDR3 protein. The data show tens of thousands of distinct CDR3 sequences, with about 20% seen just once and 37% held by the top ten. About this clonotype: As yet, its antigen is unknown. A much larger clone differs by one base, so this may be a read error.

Sampling of bone marrow took place during active disease in every patient. The CDR3 is 14 residues long. Per germline, CDR1 SGHRS and CDR2 YFSETQ. Trimming took off 5 bases at V and 4 bases at J, with 12 bases between the two ends. J is TRBJ2-2 and V is TRBV5-1; D is ambiguous. Sequenced input: a population of CD138-negative cells sorted from bone marrow. The receptor comes from a donor aged 40 or over with multiple myeloma. This CDR3 reads CASRPQCGTGELFF. CDR3 coding DNA: TGCGCCAGCAGGCCACAGTGTGGCACCGGGGAGCTGTTTTTT.